Presented here are 29 T cell receptor beta chains from one specimen sequenced in a study of shared clonotypes between healthy human individuals (dated by TCRdb to between 2020 and 2021). Library method: the immunoSEQ multiplex PCR assay. The source is immuneACCESS, and TCRdb retained only in-frame sequences with V and J called. Part of the clones is not carried over; for the studies checked, unresolved V genes explain less than half of this, and the remainder is unexplained. This sample has around 580,000 clones in its table, and 98% of those were observed once. The ten largest make up 0.3% of the sample. CD8 naive samples consisted of CD45RO-negative cells that were positively selected for CCR7, yielding a CD45RA+CCR7+ population without TemRA cells. Sequencing was carried out using naive CD8+ T cells sorted from blood. The sample's cell subset or site, from its label and the paper: CD45RA+CCR7+. These TCRs come from a man aged 25-40 years in good health.

This rearrangement joins TRBV10-1 to TRBJ2-1, with 11 bases aligning to TRBD2. Germline assignment: CDR1 WNHNN and CDR2 SYGVQD (reference sequence). Trimming cost V 2 bases and J 4 bases; bases outside gene matches: 10. This CDR3 has 18 residues. In DNA form, the CDR3 reads TGCGCCAGCAGTGAGGAAGTATTGACTAGCGGGAATTACAATGAGCAGTTCTTC. Amino acid sequence: CASSEEVLTSGNYNEQFF.

The rearrangement uses TRBV14 and TRBJ2-5, with 8 bases identical to TRBD1. Germline-derived CDR1 and CDR2 are SGHDN and FVKESK. The CDR3 consists of 16 residues. The V and J ends lost 4 bases and 2 bases, in that order; junction bases with no gene match: 9. CDR3 protein: CASSLTGQGLQETQYF. The CDR3 DNA follows: TGTGCCAGCAGCCTAACCGGACAGGGCCTACAAGAGACCCAGTACTTC.

The chain is built from TRBV5-5 and TRBJ2-3, with a weak D call TRBD1 (6 bases). This CDR3 is built from 17 residues. V lost 3 bases, J lost 6 bases, and 23 bases lay in between. Germline CDR1 is SGHKS and CDR2 is YYEKEE (reference sequence). CDR3 region: CASSSPDGTSQEDTQYF. The CDR3 bases are TGTGCCAGCAGCTCACCAGATGGGACATCTCAGGAGGATACGCAGTATTTT.

The chain recombines TRBV7-8 with TRBJ2-7; D is unresolved. V dropped 1 base and J dropped 0 bases, with 7 bases sitting between them. CDR1 and CDR2 from the germline V gene are SGHVS and FQNEAQ. CDR3 length: 14 residues. CDR3 region: CASSLVGGSYEQYF. As DNA, the CDR3 is TGTGCCAGCAGCTTAGTTGGCGGCTCCTACGAGCAGTACTTC.

This clone has only one observation. This chain links TRBV5-5 with TRBJ2-3; weak D call: TRBD2 (6 bases). The germline V and J ends were trimmed by 3 bases and 2 bases, with 10 bases remaining between them. Germline V gene data show CDR1 as SGHKS and CDR2 as YYEKEE (reference sequence). The CDR3 has 14 amino acids. The CDR3 coding sequence is TGTGCCAGCAGCTGGTGGCGGGACACAGATACGCAGTATTTT. It translates to CASSWWRDTDTQYF. Full variable domain (remainder filled in from reference TRBV5-5 and TRBJ2-3): DAGVTQSPTHLIKTRGQQVTLRCSPISGHKSVSWYQQVLGQGPQFIFQYYEKEERGRGNFPDRFSARQFPNYSSELNVNALLLGDSALYLCASSWWRDTDTQYFGPGTRLTVL.

The chain uses TRBV19 and TRBJ2-7; 14 bases are a match to TRBD2. Germline CDR1 is LNHDA and CDR2 is SQIVND (reference sequence). The CDR3 is made up of 17 amino acids. Losses at the gene ends were 6 bases for V and 2 bases for J; bases not matched to a gene: 9. The CDR3: CASRGTSGSPRPYEQYF. CDR3 DNA: TGTGCCAGTAGAGGGACTAGCGGGAGTCCCAGGCCCTACGAGCAGTACTTC.

This chain connects TRBV27 to TRBJ2-2, with 9 positions matching TRBD2. Losses at the gene ends were 2 bases for V and 5 bases for J; bases not matched to a gene: 0. Germline values: CDR1 MNHEY, CDR2 SMNVEV (reference sequence). CDR3 size: 14 residues. The CDR3 region has the DNA TGTGCCAGCAGTTTACTAGCGGGGACCGGGGAGCTGTTTTTT. Its protein product is CASSLLAGTGELFF.

The chain couples TRBV14 to TRBJ2-7; possible D gene TRBD2, 6 bases. V gave up 3 bases and J gave up 1 base, with 10 bases separating them. The CDR3 loop spans 14 amino acids. CDR1 and CDR2 from the germline V gene are SGHDN and FVKESK. DNA for the CDR3: TGTGCCAGCAGCCATTGGGACTTGTCCTACGAGCAGTACTTC. This codes for CASSHWDLSYEQYF.

The chain employs TRBV11-2 and TRBJ2-1; the D is unclear. Germline V gene data show CDR1 as SGHAT and CDR2 as FQNNGV. The CDR3 spans 14 residues. Trimming pared 7 bases from V and 0 bases from J, leaving 10 bases between. In DNA form, the CDR3 reads TGTGCCAGCATTCTACAGAGCTCCTACAATGAGCAGTTCTTC. Its protein product is CASILQSSYNEQFF.

The chain carries TRBV11-2 and TRBJ2-7; TRBD2 matches at 12 bases. This CDR3 spans 18 amino acids. The germline V gene encodes CDR1 SGHAT and CDR2 FQNNGV. Trimming cost V 5 bases and J 5 bases; bases outside gene matches: 16. CDR3 protein: CASSPPQASGRGHNEQYF. In DNA, the CDR3 is TGTGCCAGCAGCCCTCCGCAGGCTAGCGGGAGGGGACACAACGAGCAGTACTTC.

A single count supports this clone. The J gene is TRBJ2-3, the V gene TRBV9; D perhaps matches TRBD2 (5 bases). The CDR3 sequence is 15 residues long. CDR1 and CDR2 from the germline V gene are SGDLS and YYNGEE. The germline V and J ends were trimmed by 4 bases and 3 bases, with 15 bases remaining between them. The CDR3 DNA is TGTGCCAGCAGCCCGGTCCGAGGACTGACAGATACGCAGTATTTT. Translation: CASSPVRGLTDTQYF. The whole variable domain, filled in from reference TRBV9 and TRBJ2-3, reads DSGVTQTPKHLITATGQRVTLRCSPRSGDLSVYWYQQSLDQGLQFLIQYYNGEERAKGNILERFSAQQFPDLHSELNLSSLELGDSALYFCASSPVRGLTDTQYFGPGTRLTVL.

The genes are TRBV4-3 and TRBJ2-1; 10 nucleotides agree with TRBD2. J was trimmed by 9 bases and V by 2 bases; bases with no gene match: 10. CDR1 LGHNA and CDR2 YSLEER come from the germline V gene. This CDR3 comprises 16 residues. The CDR3 bases are TGCGCCAGCAGCCAATGGACTAGCGGACGTGATTCTGAGCAGTTCTTC. Translated: CASSQWTSGRDSEQFF.

The genes are TRBV27 and TRBJ1-1; no clear D. This CDR3 has 13 residues. With 2 bases removed from V and 5 bases from J, the gap between germline ends came to 9 bases. CDR1 is MNHEY and CDR2 is SMNVEV in the germline V gene (reference sequence). In nucleotides, the CDR3 is TGTGCCAGCAGTTTAGTCGGCAGAACTGAAGCTTTCTTT. This sequence encodes CASSLVGRTEAFF.

This clone was seen once. This chain links TRBV19 with TRBJ2-2; 9 bases match TRBD1. Germline V gene sequence: CDR1 LNHDA, CDR2 SQIVND (reference sequence). The CDR3 contains 15 residues. Trimming took 10 bases from V and 5 from J; bases not matched to a gene: 11. CDR3 bases: TGTGCCACCAGGGGTCGGGACAGGGTTACCGGGGAGCTGTTTTTT. The encoded protein is CATRGRDRVTGELFF.

The V and J genes are TRBV5-6 and TRBJ2-2; D is ambiguous. V was clipped by 0 bases and J by 8 bases, with 17 bases between them. Germline lookup yields CDR1 SGHDT and CDR2 YYEEEE. This CDR3 has 16 residues. CDR3 residues: CASSLVFGPKPGELFF. Written as DNA, the CDR3 is TGTGCCAGCAGCTTGGTCTTCGGTCCTAAGCCAGGGGAGCTGTTTTTT.

The CDR3, as DNA: TGTGCCAGCAGCCGCCAGCGGACTAGCGGGAAGAGGACCGGGGAGCTGTTTTTT. Amino acid sequence: CASSRQRTSGKRTGELFF. V and J are TRBV14 and TRBJ2-2; 12 nucleotides agree with TRBD2. The CDR3 consists of 18 residues. The germline CDR1 and CDR2 sequences are SGHDN and FVKESK. The junction had 11 bases not matched to a gene; V was cut back by 4 bases and J by 5 bases.

The genes are TRBV7-2 and TRBJ2-7; a possible D gene is TRBD1 (6 bases). V gave up 11 bases and J gave up 5 bases, with 22 bases separating them. The germline V gene has CDR1 SGHTA and CDR2 FQGNSA. This CDR3 comprises 14 residues. The CDR3 sequence: CAAKGGWRGDEQYF. DNA of the CDR3: TGTGCCGCCAAAGGGGGTTGGAGAGGAGACGAGCAGTACTTC.

The chain joins TRBV27 to TRBJ2-3; D might be TRBD2 (5 bases). This CDR3 has 13 amino acids. Trimming shortened V by 7 bases and J by 2 bases, and 10 bases separated the two germline ends. CDR1 and CDR2 from the germline V gene are MNHEY and SMNVEV (reference sequence). DNA of the CDR3: TGTGCCAGCACGGCGGGTGACACAGATACGCAGTATTTT. Its translation: CASTAGDTDTQYF.

CDR3 amino acids: CASSSPQRGTGELFF. CDR3 bases: TGTGCCAGCAGTTCTCCCCAGCGGGGGACCGGGGAGCTGTTTTTT. V usage is TRBV6-5 and J usage is TRBJ2-2, with 8 bases identical to TRBD2. Per germline, CDR1 MNHEY and CDR2 SVGAGI. Trimming at V came to 4 bases and at J to 5 bases, leaving 6 bases not matched to a gene. CDR3 size: 15 residues.

The chain carries TRBV14 and TRBJ2-5; 8 nucleotides match TRBD2. CDR3 size: 19 residues. The junction had 16 bases not matched to a gene; V was cut back by 0 bases and J by 4 bases. In germline, CDR1 is SGHDN, CDR2 FVKESK. The CDR3 nucleotides read TGTGCCAGCAGCCAAGAATCTTGGACGGGAGGGACTTTTGCAGAGACCCAGTACTTC. Residues: CASSQESWTGGTFAETQYF.

This clone was detected only once. The rearrangement joins TRBV29-1 to TRBJ1-2; no clear D gene. Germline lookup yields CDR1 SQVTM and CDR2 ANQGSEA. CDR3 length equals 14 residues. V dropped 0 bases and J dropped 1 base, with 9 bases sitting between them. The CDR3 region has the DNA TGCAGCGTTGAAGATCATCTGGGTAACTATGGCTACACCTTC. Its translation: CSVEDHLGNYGYTF.

The chain couples TRBV7-9 to TRBJ2-7, with TRBD2 matching 12 bases. The germline V gene encodes CDR1 SEHNR and CDR2 FQNEAQ (reference sequence). This CDR3 is built from 14 residues. The V segment lost 6 bases and the J segment 6 bases; nucleotides outside the gene matches: 6. CDR3 protein: CASSQGLAGTEQYF. The CDR3 coding sequence is TGTGCCAGCAGTCAAGGACTAGCGGGAACCGAGCAGTACTTC.

In the case of this clone: Within the sample, other DNA sequences also encode this same CDR3. The chain is built from TRBV18 and TRBJ2-1, with D maybe TRBD1 (5 bases). This CDR3 has 12 residues. CDR1 and CDR2 from the germline V gene are KGHSH and LQKENI. Trimming pared 6 bases from V and 4 bases from J, leaving 7 bases between. CDR3 DNA: TGTGCCAGCTCTCCAGGGTACAATGAGCAGTTCTTC. It codes for CASSPGYNEQFF.

CDR3 nucleotides: TGTGCCACCATGGGGAGGGAGGCTTTCTTT. Its protein is CATMGREAFF. The gene calls are TRBV2 and TRBJ1-1; D gene unclear. V dropped 10 bases and J dropped 11 bases, with 14 bases sitting between them. This CDR3 has 10 amino acids. Germline CDR1 SNHLY, CDR2 FYNNEI.

The chain links TRBV6-5 to TRBJ2-1; TRBD1 or TRBD2 may be the D gene (5 bases each). The CDR3 has 13 amino acids. V gave up 5 bases and J gave up 6 bases, with 11 bases separating them. The germline V gene encodes CDR1 MNHEY and CDR2 SVGAGI. The CDR3 sequence is CASSVHGGNEQFF. The CDR3 region has the DNA TGTGCCAGCAGTGTCCATGGGGGCAATGAGCAGTTCTTC.

Only one count was recorded for this clone. The rearrangement uses TRBV27 and TRBJ2-1, with TRBD2 as a possible D gene (5 bases). Germline CDR1 is MNHEY and CDR2 is SMNVEV (reference sequence). The V end was cut by 5 bases, the J end by 0 bases, with 26 bases between. The CDR3 has 20 residues. The CDR3 sequence is CASSTRPAPFAGNSYNEQFF. DNA for the CDR3: TGTGCCAGCAGTACCCGGCCCGCTCCTTTTGCGGGCAACTCCTACAATGAGCAGTTCTTC.

The chain combines TRBV7-9 with TRBJ2-7, with a weak D call TRBD1 (5 bases). Germline CDR1 is SEHNR and CDR2 is FQNEAQ (reference sequence). The length of the CDR3 is 14 residues. Trimming stripped 5 bases from V and 3 bases from J, with 14 bases between. In nucleotides, the CDR3 is TGTGCCAGCAGCCCAACAGACAGTATCTACGAGCAGTACTTC. This codes for CASSPTDSIYEQYF. Looking up the rest from reference TRBV7-9 and TRBJ2-7 gives the full variable domain: DTGVSQNPRHKITKRGQNVTFRCDPISEHNRLYWYRQTLGQGPEFLTYFQNEAQLEKSRLLSDRFSAERPKGSFSTLEIQRTEQGDSAMYLCASSPTDSIYEQYFGPGTRLTVT.

The genes are TRBV11-2 and TRBJ1-2; D possibly corresponds to TRBD1 (5 bases). Germline assignment: CDR1 SGHAT and CDR2 FQNNGV. V dropped 4 bases and J dropped 3 bases, with 9 bases sitting between them. This CDR3 has 13 residues. CDR3 DNA sequence: TGTGCCAGCAGCTCCACAGGAGACTATGGCTACACCTTC. Translation gives CASSSTGDYGYTF.

The chain uses TRBV29-1 and TRBJ2-7, with 8 bases matching TRBD1. The CDR3 length is 13 residues. CDR1 SQVTM and CDR2 ANQGSEA come from the germline V gene. The J segment lost 0 bases and the V segment lost 7 bases, leaving 5 bases of the junction unmatched. The CDR3 DNA reads TGCAGCGCGGGGACAGGTGCCTCCTACGAGCAGTACTTC. It encodes CSAGTGASYEQYF.